The 10 T cell receptor beta chains below come from one sample, sequenced in a study of T cells in Graves' hyperthyroidism and ophthalmopathy. RNA transcripts yielded amplified TCR beta CDR3 regions. HTBI primers drove first-round RT-PCR of the TCR CDR3. In TCRdb, the multiplex PCR reads were re-called with MiXCR into one record per CDR3 protein. The table includes about 400,000 distinct CDR3 sequences, about 25% detected once. The sample was blood. The source of these receptors is a man in his fifties or sixties with Graves' hyperthyroidism.

The chain links TRBV24-1 to TRBJ1-2; the D is unclear. The V end was cut by 1 base, the J end by 0 bases, with 5 bases between. CDR1 is KGHDR, CDR2 SFDVKD, per germline. The CDR3 runs 14 residues. The CDR3 DNA follows: TGTGCCACCAGTGATTTCTCAGCTAACTATGGCTACACCTTC. Encoded protein: CATSDFSANYGYTF.

This clonotype was found many times. This chain uses TRBV3-1 with TRBJ1-5, with D unresolved. Trimming removed 1 base from V and 11 bases from J, with 9 bases in between. The CDR3 is 12 residues long. CDR1 is LGHDT and CDR2 is YNNKEL in the germline V gene (reference sequence). CDR3 DNA sequence: TGTGCCAGCAGCCAAGGGGGTTCGACCCAGCATTTT. It translates to CASSQGGSTQHF.

This clonotype has at least ten counts. The J gene is TRBJ2-1, the V gene TRBV7-3; 12 nucleotides line up with TRBD2. V gave up 3 bases and J gave up 9 bases; unmatched junction bases: 6. Germline V CDR1 and CDR2: SGHTA, FQGTGA. This CDR3 region has 15 residues. CDR3: CASSFTSGRMGEQFF. The CDR3 region has the DNA TGTGCCAGCAGCTTTACTAGCGGGAGGATGGGTGAGCAGTTCTTC.

This clonotype has ten or more counts. This chain links TRBV10-3 with TRBJ2-7; 10 bases align to TRBD2. Germline V gene data show CDR1 as ENHRY and CDR2 as SYGVKD. The CDR3 covers 14 residues. V trimming: 8 bases; J trimming: 2 bases; junction bases outside the gene matches: 6. The CDR3 region is CAIGGSGRAYEQYF. As DNA, the CDR3 is TGTGCCATCGGAGGGAGCGGGAGGGCCTACGAGCAGTACTTC.

This sequence joins TRBV4-2 and TRBJ2-2; the D is unclear. V gave up 4 bases and J gave up 4 bases, with 4 bases separating them. The CDR3 consists of 12 residues. CDR1 is LGHNA, CDR2 YNFKEQ, per germline. Here the CDR3 reads CASSRVTGELFF. In nucleotides, the CDR3 is TGTGCCAGCAGCCGAGTCACCGGGGAGCTGTTTTTT.

This clonotype was seen many times. The rearrangement links TRBV11-2 to TRBJ1-1; D unclear. The CDR3 has 14 amino acids. Trimming removed 3 bases at V and 8 bases at J, with 16 bases between. Germline loops: CDR1 SGHAT, CDR2 FQNNGV. As DNA, the CDR3 is TGTGCCAGCAGCTTGGAGGGCCGCACGTTAGAAGCTTTCTTT. This sequence encodes CASSLEGRTLEAFF. Complete variable domain (other parts from reference TRBV11-2 and TRBJ1-1): EAGVAQSPRYKIIEKRQSVAFWCNPISGHATLYWYQQILGQGPKLLIQFQNNGVVDDSQLPKDRFSAERLKGVDSTLKIQPAKLEDSAVYLCASSLEGRTLEAFFGQGTRLTVV.

For this clonotype: A much larger clone differs by one base, so this may be a read error. The genes are TRBV3-1 and TRBJ2-1; possible D gene TRBD2, 6 bases. Germline CDR1 is LGHDT and CDR2 is YNNKEL (reference sequence). The CDR3 has 13 amino acids. V lost 1 base, J lost 10 bases, and 11 bases lay in between. CDR3 in amino acids: CASSQGGIEEQFF. CDR3 bases: TGTGCCAGCAGCCAAGGCGGGATTGAGGAGCAGTTCTTC.

V and J are TRBV6-2 or TRBV6-3 and TRBJ2-7, with no clear D. CDR3 length equals 12 residues. The germline V gene has CDR1 MNHEY and CDR2 SVGEGT. The ends were cut back, 8 bases at V and 2 bases at J, with 10 bases in the middle. CDR3 sequence: CASYNSPYEQYF. The CDR3 coding sequence is TGTGCCAGCTATAACAGCCCCTACGAGCAGTACTTC.

V is TRBV27 and J is TRBJ2-3; D is tentatively TRBD1 or TRBD2 (7 bases each). This CDR3 contains 15 residues. Germline loops: CDR1 MNHEY, CDR2 SMNVEV (reference sequence). Trimming cost V 8 bases and J 3 bases, with 18 bases left between them. This chain's CDR3 is CASRSRGGATDTQYF. CDR3 bases: TGTGCCAGCCGTTCCAGGGGGGGGGCAACAGATACGCAGTATTTT.

At least ten counts were recorded for this clonotype. The chain couples TRBV7-6 to TRBJ2-3; TRBD2 matches at 7 bases. This CDR3 is 17 amino acids long. The J segment lost 3 bases and the V segment lost 5 bases, leaving 14 bases of the junction unmatched. Germline-derived CDR1 and CDR2 are SGHVS and FNYEAQ. The CDR3 sequence is CASSKSFGGRGTDTQYF. The CDR3 DNA sequence: TGTGCCAGCAGCAAAAGTTTCGGCGGGAGAGGAACAGATACGCAGTATTTT.